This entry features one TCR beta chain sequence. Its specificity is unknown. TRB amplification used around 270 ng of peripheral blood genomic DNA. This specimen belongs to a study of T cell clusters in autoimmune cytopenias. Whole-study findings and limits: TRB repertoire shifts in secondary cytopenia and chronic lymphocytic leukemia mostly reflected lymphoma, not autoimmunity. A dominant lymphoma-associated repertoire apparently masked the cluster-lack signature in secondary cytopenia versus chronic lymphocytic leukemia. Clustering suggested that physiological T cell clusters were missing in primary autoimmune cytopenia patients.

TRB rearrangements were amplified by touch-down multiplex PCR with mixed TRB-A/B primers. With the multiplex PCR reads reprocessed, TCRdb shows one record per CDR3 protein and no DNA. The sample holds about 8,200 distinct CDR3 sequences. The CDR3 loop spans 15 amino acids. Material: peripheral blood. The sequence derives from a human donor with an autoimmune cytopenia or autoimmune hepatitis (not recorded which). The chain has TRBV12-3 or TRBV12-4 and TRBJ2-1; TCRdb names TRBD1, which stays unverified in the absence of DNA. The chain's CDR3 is CASSGGANSYNEQFF.